Shown below are 8 T cell receptor beta chains from a single sample sequenced in a study of cytomegalovirus exposure and HLA in healthy donors. Sequencing was performed with immunoSEQ multiplex PCR; in TCRdb, only in-frame clones are kept and a portion is missing. The sample contains about 120,000 clones, roughly 90% of which appear only once. The specimen sequenced was PBMCs. The receptors derive from a woman aged 18-35 years in good health and CMV-seropositive.

The gene calls are TRBV7-2 and TRBJ1-2; TRBD1 aligns across 7 bases. After removal of 5 bases from V and 6 bases from J, the junction contained 6 bases not matched to a gene. This CDR3 spans 13 amino acids. Looked up from germline, CDR1 is SGHTA and CDR2 is FQGNSA. The CDR3 DNA is TGTGCCAGCAGCAGCCGGGACAGCAATGGCTACACCTTC. Translating gives CASSSRDSNGYTF.

The chain uses TRBV27 and TRBJ1-5; D perhaps matches TRBD1 (5 bases). Germline V gene data show CDR1 as MNHEY and CDR2 as SMNVEV (reference sequence). V was cut by 6 bases and J by 3 bases, with 15 bases left in between. This CDR3 is 15 amino acids long. For the CDR3, the DNA is TGTGCCAGCAGCCCCTTAGACAGAGCCAATCAGCCCCAGCATTTT. As protein: CASSPLDRANQPQHF.

This chain joins TRBV25-1 and TRBJ2-1, with 7 bases matching TRBD2. This CDR3 has 13 residues. With V trimmed by 2 bases and J by 11 bases, 6 bases remained unmatched. Germline assignment: CDR1 MGHDK and CDR2 SYGVNS. For the CDR3, the DNA is TGTGCCAGCAGTGAACCCGGGACTACCAAGCAGTTCTTC. This sequence encodes CASSEPGTTKQFF.

V and J are TRBV29-1 and TRBJ1-2; 8 bases are a match to TRBD1. This CDR3 spans 15 amino acids. Losses at the gene ends were 4 bases for V and 1 base for J; bases not matched to a gene: 8. Germline V gene data show CDR1 as SQVTM and CDR2 as ANQGSEA. CDR3 amino acids: CSVGGQGSYNYGYTF. CDR3 DNA sequence: TGCAGCGTTGGTGGACAGGGCTCCTATAACTATGGCTACACCTTC. The full variable domain, with the rest looked up from reference TRBV29-1 and TRBJ1-2, is SAVISQKPSRDICQRGTSLTIQCQVDSQVTMMFWYRQQPGQSLTLIATANQGSEATYESGFVIDKFPISRPNLTFSTLTVSNMSPEDSSIYLCSVGGQGSYNYGYTFGSGTRLTVV.

The chain recombines TRBV4-2 with TRBJ2-3; D may be TRBD2 (6 bases). This CDR3 has 14 residues. Between the trimmed V and J ends, which lost 1 base and 5 bases, there was a span of 10 bases. CDR1 LGHNA and CDR2 YNFKEQ come from the germline V gene. The CDR3 loop reads CASSQAGEGDTQYF. The CDR3 bases are TGTGCCAGCAGCCAAGCGGGAGAAGGAGATACGCAGTATTTT.

The chain is built from TRBV30 and TRBJ1-2; 7 nucleotides line up with TRBD1. CDR1 is GTSNPN and CDR2 is SVGIG in the germline V gene (reference sequence). J gave up 2 bases and V 3 bases, and 9 bases lay outside the gene matches. The CDR3 covers 15 residues. The CDR3 region is CAWRAGTAPNYGYTF. Here the CDR3 DNA reads TGTGCCTGGAGGGCCGGGACAGCGCCCAACTATGGCTACACCTTC.

This chain joins TRBV7-9 and TRBJ2-7; tentative D call: TRBD1 (6 bases). CDR3 length: 14 amino acids. Germline CDR1 SEHNR, CDR2 FQNEAQ (reference sequence). Deletions cut 5 bases from V and 1 base from J, with 12 bases between. In DNA, the CDR3 is TGTGCCAGCAGCCTTGTGACAGGTTCCTACGAGCAGTACTTC. Translating gives CASSLVTGSYEQYF. The full variable domain, with the rest looked up from reference TRBV7-9 and TRBJ2-7, is DTGVSQNPRHKITKRGQNVTFRCDPISEHNRLYWYRQTLGQGPEFLTYFQNEAQLEKSRLLSDRFSAERPKGSFSTLEIQRTEQGDSAMYLCASSLVTGSYEQYFGPGTRLTVT.

This chain uses TRBV4-1 with TRBJ2-5; no reliable D call. The CDR3 covers 13 residues. The germline V gene has CDR1 MGHRA and CDR2 YSYEKL. V shed 3 bases and J shed 5 bases, with 10 bases lying between them. As DNA, the CDR3 is TGCGCCAGCAGCCAGGCCTTGCTCGAGACCCAGTACTTC. Amino acids: CASSQALLETQYF.